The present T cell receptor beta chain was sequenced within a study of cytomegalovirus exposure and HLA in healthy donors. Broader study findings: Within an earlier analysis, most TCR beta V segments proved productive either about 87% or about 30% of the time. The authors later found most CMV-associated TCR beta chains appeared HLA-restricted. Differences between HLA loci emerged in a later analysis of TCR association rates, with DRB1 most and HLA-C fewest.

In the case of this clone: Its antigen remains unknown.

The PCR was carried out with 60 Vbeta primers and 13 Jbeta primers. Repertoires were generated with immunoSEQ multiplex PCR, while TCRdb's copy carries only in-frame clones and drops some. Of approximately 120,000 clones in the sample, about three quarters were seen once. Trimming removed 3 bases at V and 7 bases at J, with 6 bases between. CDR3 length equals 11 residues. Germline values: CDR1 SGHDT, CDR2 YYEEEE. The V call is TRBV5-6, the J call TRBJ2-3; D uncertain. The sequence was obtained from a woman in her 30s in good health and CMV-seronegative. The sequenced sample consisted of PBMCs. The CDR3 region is CASSSLHTQYF. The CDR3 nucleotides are TGTGCCAGCAGCTCCCTCCATACGCAGTATTTT.